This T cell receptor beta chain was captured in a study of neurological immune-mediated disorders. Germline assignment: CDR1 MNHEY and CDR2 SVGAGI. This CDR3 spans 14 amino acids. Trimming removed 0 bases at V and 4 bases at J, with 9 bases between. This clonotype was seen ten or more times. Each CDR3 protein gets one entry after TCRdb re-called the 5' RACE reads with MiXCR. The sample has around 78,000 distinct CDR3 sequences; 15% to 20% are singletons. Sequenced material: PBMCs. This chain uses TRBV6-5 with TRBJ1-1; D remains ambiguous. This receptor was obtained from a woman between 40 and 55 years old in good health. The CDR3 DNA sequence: TGTGCCAGCAGTTACTCTATGAGCATCACTGAAGCTTTCTTT. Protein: CASSYSMSITEAFF.